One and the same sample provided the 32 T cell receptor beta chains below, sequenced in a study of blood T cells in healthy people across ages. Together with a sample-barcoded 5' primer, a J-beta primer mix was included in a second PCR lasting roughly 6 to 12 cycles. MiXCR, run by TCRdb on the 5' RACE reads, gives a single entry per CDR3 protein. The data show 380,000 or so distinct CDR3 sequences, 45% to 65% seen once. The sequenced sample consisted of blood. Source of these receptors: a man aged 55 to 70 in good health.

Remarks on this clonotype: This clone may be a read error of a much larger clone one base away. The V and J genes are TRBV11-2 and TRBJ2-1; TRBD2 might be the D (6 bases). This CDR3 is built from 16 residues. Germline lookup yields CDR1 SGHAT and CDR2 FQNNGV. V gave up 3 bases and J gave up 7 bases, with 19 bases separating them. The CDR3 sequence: CASSFTVGLLQNEQFF. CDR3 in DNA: TGTGCCAGCAGCTTCACGGTGGGACTCCTACAGAATGAGCAGTTCTTC.

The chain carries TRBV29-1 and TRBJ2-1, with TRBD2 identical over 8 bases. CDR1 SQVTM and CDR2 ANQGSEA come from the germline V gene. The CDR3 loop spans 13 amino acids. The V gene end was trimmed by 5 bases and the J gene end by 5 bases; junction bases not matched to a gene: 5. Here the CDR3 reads CSVFSLADNEQFF. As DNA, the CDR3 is TGCAGCGTTTTCTCACTAGCGGACAATGAGCAGTTCTTC.

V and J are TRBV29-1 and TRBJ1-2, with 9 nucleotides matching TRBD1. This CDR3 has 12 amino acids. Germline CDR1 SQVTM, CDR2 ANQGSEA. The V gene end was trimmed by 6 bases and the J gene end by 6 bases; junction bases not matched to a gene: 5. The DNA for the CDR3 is TGCAGCGTGCCGGGACAGGGACATGGCTACACCTTC. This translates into CSVPGQGHGYTF.

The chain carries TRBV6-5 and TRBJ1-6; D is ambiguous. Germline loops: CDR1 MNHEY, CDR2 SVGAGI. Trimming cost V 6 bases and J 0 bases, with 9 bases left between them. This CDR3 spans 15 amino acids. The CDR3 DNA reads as TGTGCCAGCAGCCACAGCAGCTCCTATAATTCACCCCTCCACTTT. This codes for CASSHSSSYNSPLHF.

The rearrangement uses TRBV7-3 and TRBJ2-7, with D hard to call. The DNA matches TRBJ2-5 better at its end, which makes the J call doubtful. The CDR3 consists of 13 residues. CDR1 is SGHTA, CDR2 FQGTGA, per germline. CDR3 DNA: TGTGCCAGCAGCATGGAAGGTTGGTCGACCCAGTACTTC. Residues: CASSMEGWSTQYF.

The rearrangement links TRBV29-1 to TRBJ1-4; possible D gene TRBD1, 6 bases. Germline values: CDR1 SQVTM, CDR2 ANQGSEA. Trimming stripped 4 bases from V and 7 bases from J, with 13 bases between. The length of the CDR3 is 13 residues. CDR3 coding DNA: TGCAGCGTTGGAGGCCAGGGGTCTGAAAAACTGTTTTTT. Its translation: CSVGGQGSEKLFF. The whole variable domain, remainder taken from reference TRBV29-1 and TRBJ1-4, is SAVISQKPSRDICQRGTSLTIQCQVDSQVTMMFWYRQQPGQSLTLIATANQGSEATYESGFVIDKFPISRPNLTFSTLTVSNMSPEDSSIYLCSVGGQGSEKLFFGSGTQLSVL.

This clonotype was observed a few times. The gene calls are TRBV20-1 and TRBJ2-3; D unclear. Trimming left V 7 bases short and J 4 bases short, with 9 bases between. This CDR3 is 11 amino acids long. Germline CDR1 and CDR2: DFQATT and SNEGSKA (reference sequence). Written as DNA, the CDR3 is TGCAGTGGAAGGTTTCCAGATACGCAGTATTTT. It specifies CSGRFPDTQYF.

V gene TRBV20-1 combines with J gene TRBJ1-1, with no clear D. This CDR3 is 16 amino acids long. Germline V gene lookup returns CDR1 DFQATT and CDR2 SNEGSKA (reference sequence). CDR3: CSSPIRAAAKNTEAFF. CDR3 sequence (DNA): TGCAGCTCTCCCATACGCGCGGCGGCGAAGAACACTGAAGCTTTCTTT.

The CDR3 loop reads CASSLGPGRGGTDTQYF. CDR3 DNA sequence: TGTGCCAGCAGTTTAGGCCCGGGACGAGGCGGCACAGATACGCAGTATTTT. V usage is TRBV12-3 or TRBV12-4 and J usage is TRBJ2-3; D is tentatively TRBD1 or TRBD2 (5 bases each). V gave up 1 base and J gave up 1 base, with 15 bases separating them. The CDR3 covers 17 residues.

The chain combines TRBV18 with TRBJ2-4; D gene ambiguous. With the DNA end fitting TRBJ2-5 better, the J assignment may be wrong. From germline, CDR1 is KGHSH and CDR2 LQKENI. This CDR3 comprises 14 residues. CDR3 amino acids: CASSPPSPRETQYF. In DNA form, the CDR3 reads TGTGCCAGCTCACCACCGAGTCCAAGAGAGACCCAGTACTTC.

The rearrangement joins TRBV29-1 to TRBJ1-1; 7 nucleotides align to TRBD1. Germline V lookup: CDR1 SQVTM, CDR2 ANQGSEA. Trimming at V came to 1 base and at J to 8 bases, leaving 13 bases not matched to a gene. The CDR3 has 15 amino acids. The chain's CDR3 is CSVEAGPGGFREAFF. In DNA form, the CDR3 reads TGCAGCGTTGAAGCCGGGCCAGGGGGATTTAGGGAAGCTTTCTTT. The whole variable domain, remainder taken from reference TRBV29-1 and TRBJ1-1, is SAVISQKPSRDICQRGTSLTIQCQVDSQVTMMFWYRQQPGQSLTLIATANQGSEATYESGFVIDKFPISRPNLTFSTLTVSNMSPEDSSIYLCSVEAGPGGFREAFFGQGTRLTVV.

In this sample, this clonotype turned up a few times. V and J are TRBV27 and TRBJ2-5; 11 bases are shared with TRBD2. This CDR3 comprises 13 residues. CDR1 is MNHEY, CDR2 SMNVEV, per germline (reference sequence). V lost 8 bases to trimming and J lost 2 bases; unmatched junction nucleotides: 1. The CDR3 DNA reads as TGTGCCAGCGGGACTAGCGGTCAAGAGACCCAGTACTTC. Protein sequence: CASGTSGQETQYF.

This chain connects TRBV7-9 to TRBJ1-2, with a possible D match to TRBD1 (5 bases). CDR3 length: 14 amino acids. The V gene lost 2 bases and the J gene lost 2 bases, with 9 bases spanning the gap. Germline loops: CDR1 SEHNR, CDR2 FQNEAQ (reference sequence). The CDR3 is CASSLQGYNYGYTF. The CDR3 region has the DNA TGTGCCAGCAGCTTACAGGGTTACAACTATGGCTACACCTTC.

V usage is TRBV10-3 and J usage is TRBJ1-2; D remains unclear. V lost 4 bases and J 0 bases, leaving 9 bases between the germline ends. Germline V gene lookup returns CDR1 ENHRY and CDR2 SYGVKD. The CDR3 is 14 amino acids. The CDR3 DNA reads TGTGCCATCAGTGCACTGTCAGCTAACTATGGCTACACCTTC. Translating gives CAISALSANYGYTF.

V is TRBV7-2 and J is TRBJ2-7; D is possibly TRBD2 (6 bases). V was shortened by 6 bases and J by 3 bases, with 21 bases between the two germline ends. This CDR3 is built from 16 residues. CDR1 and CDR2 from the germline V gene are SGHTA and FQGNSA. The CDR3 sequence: CASRWGDGLFYYEQYF. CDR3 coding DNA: TGTGCCAGCAGGTGGGGGGACGGGCTTTTTTACTACGAGCAGTACTTC.

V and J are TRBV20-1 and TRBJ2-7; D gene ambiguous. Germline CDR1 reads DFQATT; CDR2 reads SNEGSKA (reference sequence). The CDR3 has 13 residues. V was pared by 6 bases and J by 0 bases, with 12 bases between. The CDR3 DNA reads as TGCAGTGCCGCCCCGGGCGCCTCCTACGAGCAGTACTTC. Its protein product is CSAAPGASYEQYF.

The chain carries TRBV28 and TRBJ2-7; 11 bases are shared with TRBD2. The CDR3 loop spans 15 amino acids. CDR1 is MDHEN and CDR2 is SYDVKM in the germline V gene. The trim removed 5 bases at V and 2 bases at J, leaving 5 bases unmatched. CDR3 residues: CASSPTSGGTYEQYF. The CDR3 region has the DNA TGTGCCAGCAGTCCTACTAGCGGGGGAACCTACGAGCAGTACTTC.

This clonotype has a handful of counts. The CDR3: CSAPTSGGAHTQYF. CDR3 nucleotide sequence: TGCAGTGCTCCGACTAGCGGGGGGGCCCATACGCAGTATTTT. The chain carries TRBV20-1 and TRBJ2-3, with 14 bases fitting TRBD2. CDR3 length: 14 residues. Per germline, CDR1 DFQATT and CDR2 SNEGSKA (reference sequence). The trim removed 5 bases at V and 7 bases at J, leaving 5 bases unmatched.

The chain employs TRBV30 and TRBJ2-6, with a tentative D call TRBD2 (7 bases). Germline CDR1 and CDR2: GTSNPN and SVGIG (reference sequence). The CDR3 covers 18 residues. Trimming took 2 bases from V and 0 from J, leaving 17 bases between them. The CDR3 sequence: CAWSLLRGGYSGANVLTF. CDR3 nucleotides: TGTGCCTGGAGTCTCCTTAGGGGGGGGTACTCTGGGGCCAACGTCCTGACTTTC.

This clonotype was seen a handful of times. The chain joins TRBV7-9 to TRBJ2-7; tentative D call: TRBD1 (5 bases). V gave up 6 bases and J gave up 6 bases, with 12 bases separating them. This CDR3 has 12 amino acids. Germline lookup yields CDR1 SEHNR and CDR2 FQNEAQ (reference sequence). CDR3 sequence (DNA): TGTGCCAGCAGTCTGGACATAACCGAGCAGTACTTC. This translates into CASSLDITEQYF.

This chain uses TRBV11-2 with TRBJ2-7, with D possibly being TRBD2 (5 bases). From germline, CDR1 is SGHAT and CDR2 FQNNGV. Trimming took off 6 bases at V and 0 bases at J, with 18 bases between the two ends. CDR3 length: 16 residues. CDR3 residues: CASRPTRTFSSYEQYF. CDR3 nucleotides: TGTGCCAGCAGACCTACTAGAACTTTTAGCTCCTACGAGCAGTACTTC.

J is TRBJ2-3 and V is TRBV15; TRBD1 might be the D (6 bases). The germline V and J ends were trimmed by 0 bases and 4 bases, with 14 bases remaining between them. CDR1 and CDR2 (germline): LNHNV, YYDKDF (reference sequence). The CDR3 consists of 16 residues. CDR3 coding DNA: TGTGCCACCAGCAGAGATTTGGGGGCGCCCGCAGATACGCAGTATTTT. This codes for CATSRDLGAPADTQYF.

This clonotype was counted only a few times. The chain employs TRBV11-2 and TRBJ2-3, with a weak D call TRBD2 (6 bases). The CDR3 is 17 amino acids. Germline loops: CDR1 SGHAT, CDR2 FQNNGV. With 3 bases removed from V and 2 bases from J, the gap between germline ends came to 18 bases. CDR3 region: CASSLDGLAGLTDTQYF. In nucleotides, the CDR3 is TGTGCCAGCAGCTTGGATGGACTGGCGGGGCTCACAGATACGCAGTATTTT.

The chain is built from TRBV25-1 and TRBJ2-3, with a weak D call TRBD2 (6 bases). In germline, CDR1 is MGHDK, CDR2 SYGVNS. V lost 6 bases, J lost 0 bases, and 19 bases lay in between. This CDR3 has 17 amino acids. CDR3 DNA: TGTGCCAGCAGCGCCTCCAGGATAGCGGTTAGCACAGATACGCAGTATTTT. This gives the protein CASSASRIAVSTDTQYF.

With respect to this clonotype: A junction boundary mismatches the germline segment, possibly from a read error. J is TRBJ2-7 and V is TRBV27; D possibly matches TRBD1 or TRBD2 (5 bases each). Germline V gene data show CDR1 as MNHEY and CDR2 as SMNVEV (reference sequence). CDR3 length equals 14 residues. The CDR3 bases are TGTGCCGGCAGTCCCCCGGGACCATCCTACGAGCAGTACTTC. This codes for CAGSPPGPSYEQYF.

The CDR3 DNA reads as TGTGCCAGCAGTGAAGGGGGGGGGCGACAGACCCAGTACTTC. Translated, it gives CASSEGGGRQTQYF. The rearrangement joins TRBV6-1 to TRBJ2-5, with D perhaps matching TRBD2 (7 bases). CDR1 and CDR2 (germline): MNHNS, SASEGT. V lost 1 base, J lost 6 bases, and 12 bases lay in between. This CDR3 is built from 14 residues.

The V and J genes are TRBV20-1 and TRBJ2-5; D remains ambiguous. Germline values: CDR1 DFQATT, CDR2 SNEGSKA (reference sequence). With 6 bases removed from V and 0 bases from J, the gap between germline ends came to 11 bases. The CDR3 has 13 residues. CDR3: CSALEANQETQYF. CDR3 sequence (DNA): TGCAGTGCCCTTGAGGCTAACCAAGAGACCCAGTACTTC.

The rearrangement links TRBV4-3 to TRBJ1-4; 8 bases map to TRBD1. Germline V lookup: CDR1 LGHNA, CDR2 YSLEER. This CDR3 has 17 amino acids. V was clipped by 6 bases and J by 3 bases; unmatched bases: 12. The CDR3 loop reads CASSKGPGGAANEKLFF. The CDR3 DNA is TGCGCCAGCAGTAAAGGGCCAGGGGGCGCTGCTAATGAAAAACTGTTTTTT.

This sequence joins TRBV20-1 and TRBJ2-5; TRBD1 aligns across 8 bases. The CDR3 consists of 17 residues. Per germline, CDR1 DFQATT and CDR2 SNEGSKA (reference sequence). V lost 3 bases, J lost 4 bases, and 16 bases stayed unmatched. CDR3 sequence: CSARTDFGQGPRETQYF. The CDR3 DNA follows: TGCAGTGCTAGGACTGACTTCGGACAGGGACCTAGAGAGACCCAGTACTTC.

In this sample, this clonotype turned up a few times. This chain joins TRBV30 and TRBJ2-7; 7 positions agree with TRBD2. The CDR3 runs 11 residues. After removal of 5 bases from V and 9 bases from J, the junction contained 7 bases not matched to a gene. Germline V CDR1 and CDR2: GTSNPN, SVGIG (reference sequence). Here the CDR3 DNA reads TGTGCCTGGTACGGGGGGACGGGGCAGTACTTC. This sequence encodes CAWYGGTGQYF.

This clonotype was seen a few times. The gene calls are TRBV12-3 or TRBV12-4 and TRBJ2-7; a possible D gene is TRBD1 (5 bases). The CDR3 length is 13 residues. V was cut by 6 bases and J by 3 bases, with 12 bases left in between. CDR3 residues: CASRNRISYEQYF. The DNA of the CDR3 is TGTGCCAGCAGAAACAGGATAAGCTACGAGCAGTACTTC.

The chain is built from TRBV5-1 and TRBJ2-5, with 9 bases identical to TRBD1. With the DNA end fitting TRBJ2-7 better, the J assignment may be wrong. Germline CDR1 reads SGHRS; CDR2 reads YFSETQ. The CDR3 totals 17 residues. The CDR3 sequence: CASSLVMTGQGSREQYF. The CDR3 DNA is TGCGCCAGCAGCTTGGTTATGACGGGACAGGGCTCTCGCGAGCAGTACTTC.